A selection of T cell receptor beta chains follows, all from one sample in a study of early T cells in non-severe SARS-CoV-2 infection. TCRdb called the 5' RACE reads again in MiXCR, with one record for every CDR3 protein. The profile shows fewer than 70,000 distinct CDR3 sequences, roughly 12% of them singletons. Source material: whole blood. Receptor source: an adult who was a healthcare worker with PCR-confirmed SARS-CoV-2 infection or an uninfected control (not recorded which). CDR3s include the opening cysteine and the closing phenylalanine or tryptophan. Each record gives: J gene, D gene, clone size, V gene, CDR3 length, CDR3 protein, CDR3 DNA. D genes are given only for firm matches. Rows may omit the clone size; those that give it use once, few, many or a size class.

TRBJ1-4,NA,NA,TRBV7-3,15,CASSSGTDHNEKPFF,TGTGCCAGCAGTTCTGGGACGGACCATAATGAAAAACCGTTTTTT
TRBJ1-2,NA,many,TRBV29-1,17,CSVKDSSLEGHNYGYTF,TGCAGCGTTAAGGACAGCTCCCTAGAAGGGCATAACTATGGCTACACCTTC
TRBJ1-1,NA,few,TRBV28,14,CASSLQVMNTEAFF,TGTGCCAGCAGTTTGCAGGTTATGAACACTGAAGCTTTCTTT
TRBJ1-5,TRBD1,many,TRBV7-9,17,CASSLGTGTGGNQPQHF,TGTGCCAGCAGCTTAGGGACCGGGACAGGGGGCAATCAGCCCCAGCATTTT
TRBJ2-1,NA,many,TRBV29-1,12,CSVDWGLDEQFF,TGCAGCGTTGATTGGGGTTTGGATGAGCAGTTCTTC
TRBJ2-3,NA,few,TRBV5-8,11,CASSSFGTQYF,TGTGCCAGCAGCTCTTTCGGGACGCAGTATTTT
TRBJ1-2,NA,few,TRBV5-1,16,CASSPITGTGFYGYTF,TGCGCCAGCAGCCCGATCACCGGGACGGGATTTTATGGCTACACCTTC
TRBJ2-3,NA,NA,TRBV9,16,CASSATSQGSTDTQYF,TGTGCCAGCAGCGCCACCTCACAGGGCTCCACAGATACGCAGTATTTT
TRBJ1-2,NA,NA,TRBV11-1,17,CASSPQPGTMGDYGYTF,TGTGCCAGCAGCCCTCAACCCGGGACAATGGGGGACTATGGCTACACCTTC
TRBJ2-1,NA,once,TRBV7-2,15,CASSPRQASYNEQFF,TGTGCCAGCAGCCCGAGACAGGCGTCGTACAATGAGCAGTTCTTC
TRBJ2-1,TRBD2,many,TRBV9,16,CASSPNSGRLYNEQFF,TGTGCCAGCAGCCCTAATAGCGGGAGGCTTTACAATGAGCAGTTCTTC
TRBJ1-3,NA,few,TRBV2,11,CASTLGNTIYF,TGTGCCAGCACCCTAGGAAACACCATATATTTT
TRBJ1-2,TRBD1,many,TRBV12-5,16,CASGLGQGDQGYGYTF,TGTGCTAGTGGTTTAGGACAGGGAGACCAGGGGTATGGCTACACCTTC
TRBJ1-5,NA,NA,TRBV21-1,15,CASTPIGGDNQPQHF,TGTGCCAGCACGCCGATCGGGGGCGACAATCAGCCCCAGCATTTT
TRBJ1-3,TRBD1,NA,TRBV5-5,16,CASSLVRQGAGNTIYF,TGTGCCAGCAGCTTGGTACGGCAGGGGGCTGGAAACACCATATATTTT
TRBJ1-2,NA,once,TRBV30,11,CSSSVDYGYTF,TGTAGTAGTTCAGTAGACTATGGCTACACCTTC
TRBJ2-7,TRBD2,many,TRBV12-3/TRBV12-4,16,CASSLRGTSGTYEQYF,TGTGCCAGCAGTTTAAGAGGGACTAGCGGGACCTACGAGCAGTACTTC
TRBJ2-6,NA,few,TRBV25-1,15,CASSGQFSGANVLTF,TGTGCCAGCAGTGGACAGTTCTCTGGGGCCAACGTCCTGACTTTC
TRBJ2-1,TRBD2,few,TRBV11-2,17,CASSLWVASGAYNEQFF,TGTGCCAGCAGCTTATGGGTCGCTAGCGGGGCCTACAATGAGCAGTTCTTC
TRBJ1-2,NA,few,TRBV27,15,CASRPPSPPNYGYTF,TGTGCCAGCAGACCACCCTCCCCTCCTAACTATGGCTACACCTTC
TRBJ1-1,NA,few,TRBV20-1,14,CSAPRSRRGTEAFF,TGCAGTGCCCCGCGGAGCAGGAGGGGGACTGAAGCTTTCTTT
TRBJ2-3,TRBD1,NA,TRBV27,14,CASSPTGASDTQYF,TGTGCCAGCAGTCCTACAGGGGCATCAGATACGCAGTATTTT
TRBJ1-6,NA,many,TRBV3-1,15,CASSQDSRGNSPLHF,TGTGCCAGCAGCCAAGATTCCAGGGGTAATTCACCCCTCCACTTT
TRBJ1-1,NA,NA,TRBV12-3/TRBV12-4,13,CASSSLLNTEAFF,TGTGCCAGCAGTTCGTTACTGAACACTGAAGCTTTCTTT
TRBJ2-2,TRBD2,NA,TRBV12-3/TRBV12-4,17,CASSLSRGGVNTGELFF,TGTGCCAGCAGCCTCTCGCGGGGGGGCGTGAACACCGGGGAGCTGTTTTTT
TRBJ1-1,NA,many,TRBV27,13,CASSKGGVTEAFF,TGTGCCAGCAGCAAGGGGGGTGTGACTGAAGCTTTCTTT
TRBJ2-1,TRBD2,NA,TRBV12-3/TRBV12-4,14,CASLIPSGTHEQFF,TGTGCCAGCCTAATCCCTAGCGGGACTCATGAGCAGTTCTTC
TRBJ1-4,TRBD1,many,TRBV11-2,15,CASSLPGQGHEKLFF,TGTGCCAGCAGCTTACCGGGACAGGGTCATGAAAAACTGTTTTTT
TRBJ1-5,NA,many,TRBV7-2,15,CASSLPPRGNQPQHF,TGTGCCAGCAGCCTCCCTCCAAGGGGTAATCAGCCCCAGCATTTT
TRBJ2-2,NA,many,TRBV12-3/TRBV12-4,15,CASSLPGLYTGELFF,TGTGCCAGCAGCCTCCCCGGACTTTACACCGGGGAGCTGTTTTTT
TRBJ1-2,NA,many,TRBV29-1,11,CSVRHNYGYTF,TGCAGCGTTCGGCACAACTATGGCTACACCTTC
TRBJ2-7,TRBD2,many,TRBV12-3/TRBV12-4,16,CASSYAGTSGGGEQYF,TGTGCCAGCAGCTACGCCGGGACTAGCGGGGGGGGAGAGCAGTACTTC
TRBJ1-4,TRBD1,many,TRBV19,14,CASNRDRRYEKLFF,TGTGCCAGTAACAGGGACAGGCGGTATGAAAAACTGTTTTTT
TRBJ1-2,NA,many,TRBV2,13,CASSEGWNYGYTF,TGTGCCAGCAGTGAAGGCTGGAACTATGGCTACACCTTC
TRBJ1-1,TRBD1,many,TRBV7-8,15,CASSLARGRRTEAFF,TGTGCCAGCAGCTTAGCCAGGGGGCGAAGGACTGAAGCTTTCTTT
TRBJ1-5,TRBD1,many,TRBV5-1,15,CASSAGTGDDQPQHF,TGCGCCAGCAGCGCCGGGACAGGTGATGATCAGCCCCAGCATTTT
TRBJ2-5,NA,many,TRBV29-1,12,CSVERGQETQYF,TGCAGCGTTGAAAGGGGCCAAGAGACCCAGTACTTC
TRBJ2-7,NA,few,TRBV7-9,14,CASSPRDGSYEQYF,TGTGCCAGCAGCCCCCGGGACGGTTCCTACGAGCAGTACTTC
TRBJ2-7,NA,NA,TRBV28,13,CARSPGTLLSTYF,TGTGCCCGCAGTCCCGGGACTTTATTAAGCACATACTTC
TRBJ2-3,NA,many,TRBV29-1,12,CSVDSNTDTQYF,TGCAGCGTTGACTCAAACACAGATACGCAGTATTTT
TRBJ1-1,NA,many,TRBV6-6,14,CASSYDQGNTEAFF,TGTGCCAGCAGTTACGACCAGGGTAACACTGAAGCTTTCTTT
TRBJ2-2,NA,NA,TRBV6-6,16,CASSPSGRQNTGELFF,TGTGCCAGCAGTCCATCCGGGAGACAGAACACCGGGGAGCTGTTTTTT
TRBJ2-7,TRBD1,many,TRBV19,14,CASSSGQGKHEQYF,TGTGCCAGTAGTTCGGGACAGGGTAAGCACGAGCAGTACTTC
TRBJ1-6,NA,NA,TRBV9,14,CASSLQVSNSPLHF,TGTGCCAGCAGCCTCCAGGTGTCTAATTCACCCCTCCACTTT
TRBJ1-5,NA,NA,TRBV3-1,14,CASSLTRGNQPQHF,TGTGCCAGCAGCCTCACCCGGGGGAATCAGCCCCAGCATTTT
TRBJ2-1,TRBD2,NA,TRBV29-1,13,CSVQAGGINEQFF,TGCAGCGTCCAAGCGGGAGGAATAAATGAGCAGTTCTTC
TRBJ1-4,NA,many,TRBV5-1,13,CASSLRLDEKLFF,TGCGCCAGCAGCTTGCGGTTAGATGAAAAACTGTTTTTT
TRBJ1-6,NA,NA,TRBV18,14,CASSPVQGNSPLHF,TGTGCCAGCTCACCAGTTCAGGGGAATTCACCCCTCCACTTT
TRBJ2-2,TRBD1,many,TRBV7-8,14,CASSLGQGSTSVGF,TGTGCCAGCAGCTTAGGACAGGGTAGTACCTCGGTCGGTTTT
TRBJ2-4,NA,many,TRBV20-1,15,CSAGEDAVAKNIQYF,TGCAGTGCTGGTGAGGACGCTGTAGCCAAAAACATTCAGTACTTC
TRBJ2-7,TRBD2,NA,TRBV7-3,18,CASSLNSQGTSGTYEQYF,TGTGCCAGCAGCTTAAATTCCCAGGGGACTAGCGGAACCTACGAGCAGTACTTC
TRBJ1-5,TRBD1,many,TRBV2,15,CASKPDRAINQPQHF,TGTGCCAGCAAGCCGGACAGGGCCATCAATCAGCCCCAGCATTTT
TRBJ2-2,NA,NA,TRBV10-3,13,CAISKDSTGELFF,TGTGCCATCAGTAAAGACAGTACCGGGGAGCTGTTTTTT
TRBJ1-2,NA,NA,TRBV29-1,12,CSVVRGARDYTF,TGCAGCGTTGTCCGGGGGGCGCGTGACTACACCTTC
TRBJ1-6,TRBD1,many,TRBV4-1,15,CASSPGQGYNSPLHF,TGCGCCAGCAGCCCAGGACAGGGTTATAATTCACCCCTCCACTTT